The entry that follows covers one TCR beta chain sequence. Its antigen is not known. All of the isolated RNA was reverse transcribed, so expressed TCRB transcripts were sequenced. Sequenced by immunoSEQ multiplex PCR; TCRdb stores in-frame clones only, minus some. This sample has 300,000 to 350,000 clones, with about 13% found just once. Germline V gene data show CDR1 as SQVTM and CDR2 as ANQGSEA. The CDR3 is 14 residues long. Trimming took 7 bases from V and 8 from J; bases not matched to a gene: 12. The data are from a study of beta chain features in type 1 diabetes. Study-level points and caveats: All four CD4+ subsets from Type 1 diabetes patients carried moderately but significantly shorter TCRB CDR3s.

V is TRBV29-1 and J is TRBJ2-1; 9 bases agree with TRBD1. Sequenced material: naive CD4+ T cells from blood. The TCR was taken from a woman younger than 30 with type 1 diabetes. The CDR3 region is CSARDREYAHEQFF. The CDR3 region has the DNA TGCAGCGCTAGGGACAGGGAGTACGCCCATGAGCAGTTCTTC.